This T cell receptor beta chain was sequenced in a study of T cell responses to AZD1222 COVID-19 vaccine. The CDR3 has 15 amino acids. V lost 3 bases, J lost 2 bases, and 3 bases stayed unmatched. Germline lookup yields CDR1 MDHEN and CDR2 SYDVKM. Assay used: immunoSEQ multiplex PCR; TCRdb lists only in-frame clones, some missing. Of tens of thousands of clones in the sample, under 90% were seen once. The receptor's source is an adult who received the AZD1222 COVID-19 vaccine. Sequences were derived from peripheral blood, sampled 28 days after the second AZD1222 dose. V gene TRBV28 combines with J gene TRBJ2-7; 11 bases align to TRBD1. CDR3 residues: CASSFGGQGAYEQYF. CDR3 nucleotides: TGTGCCAGCAGTTTCGGGGGACAGGGGGCCTACGAGCAGTACTTC.